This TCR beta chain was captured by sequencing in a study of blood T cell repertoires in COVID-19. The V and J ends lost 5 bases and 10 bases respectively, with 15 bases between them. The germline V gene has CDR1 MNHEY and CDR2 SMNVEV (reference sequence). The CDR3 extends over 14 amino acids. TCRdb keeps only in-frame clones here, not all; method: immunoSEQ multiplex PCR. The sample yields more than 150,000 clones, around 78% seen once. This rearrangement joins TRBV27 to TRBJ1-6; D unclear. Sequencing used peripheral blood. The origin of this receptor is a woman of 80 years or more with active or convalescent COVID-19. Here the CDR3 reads CASSLAGGSSPLHF. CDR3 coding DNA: TGTGCCAGCAGTCTCGCGGGAGGGAGCTCACCCCTCCACTTT.